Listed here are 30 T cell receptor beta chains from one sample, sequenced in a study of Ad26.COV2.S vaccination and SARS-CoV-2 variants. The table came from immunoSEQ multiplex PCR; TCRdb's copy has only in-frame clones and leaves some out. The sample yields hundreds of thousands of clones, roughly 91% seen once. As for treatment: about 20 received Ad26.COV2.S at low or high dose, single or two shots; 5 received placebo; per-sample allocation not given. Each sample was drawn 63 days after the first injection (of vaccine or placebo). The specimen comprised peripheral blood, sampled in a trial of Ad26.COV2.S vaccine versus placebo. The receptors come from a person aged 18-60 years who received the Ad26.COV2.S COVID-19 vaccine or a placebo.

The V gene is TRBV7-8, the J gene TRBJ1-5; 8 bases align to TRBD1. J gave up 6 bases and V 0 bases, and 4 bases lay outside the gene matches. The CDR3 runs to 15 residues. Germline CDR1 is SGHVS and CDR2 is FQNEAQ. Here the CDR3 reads CASSLADRVGQPQHF. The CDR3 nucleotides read TGTGCCAGCAGCTTAGCGGACAGGGTGGGTCAGCCCCAGCATTTT.

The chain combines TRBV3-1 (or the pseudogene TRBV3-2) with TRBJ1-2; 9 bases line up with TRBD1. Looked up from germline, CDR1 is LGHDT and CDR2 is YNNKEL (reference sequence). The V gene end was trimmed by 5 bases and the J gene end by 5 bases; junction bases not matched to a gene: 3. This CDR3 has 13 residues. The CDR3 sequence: CASSDGTGYGYTF. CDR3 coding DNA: TGTGCCAGCAGCGACGGGACAGGGTATGGCTACACCTTC.

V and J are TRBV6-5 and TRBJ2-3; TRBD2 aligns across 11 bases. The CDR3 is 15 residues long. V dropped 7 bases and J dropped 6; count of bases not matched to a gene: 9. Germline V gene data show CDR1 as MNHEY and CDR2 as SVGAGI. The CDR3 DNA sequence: TGTGCCAGCACCACACTAGCGGGGGCACGGGATACGCAGTATTTT. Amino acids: CASTTLAGARDTQYF.

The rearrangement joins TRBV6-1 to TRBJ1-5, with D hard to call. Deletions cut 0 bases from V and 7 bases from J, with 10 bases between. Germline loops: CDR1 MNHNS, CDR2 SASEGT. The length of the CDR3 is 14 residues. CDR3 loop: CASSEAGRGQPQHF. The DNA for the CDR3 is TGTGCCAGCAGTGAAGCAGGGAGAGGGCAGCCCCAGCATTTT.

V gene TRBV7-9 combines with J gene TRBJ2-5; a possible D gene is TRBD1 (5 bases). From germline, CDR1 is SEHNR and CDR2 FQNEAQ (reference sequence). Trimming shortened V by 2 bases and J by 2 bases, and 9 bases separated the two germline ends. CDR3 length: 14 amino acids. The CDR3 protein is CASSLFRVQETQYF. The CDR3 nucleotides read TGTGCCAGCAGCTTATTCAGGGTTCAAGAGACCCAGTACTTC.

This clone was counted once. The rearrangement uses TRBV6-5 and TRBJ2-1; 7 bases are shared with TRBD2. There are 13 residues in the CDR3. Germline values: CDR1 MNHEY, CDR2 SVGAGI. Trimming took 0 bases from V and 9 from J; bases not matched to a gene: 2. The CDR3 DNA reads TGTGCCAGCAGTTACTCGGCGGGGGTTGAGCAGTTCTTC. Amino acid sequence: CASSYSAGVEQFF.

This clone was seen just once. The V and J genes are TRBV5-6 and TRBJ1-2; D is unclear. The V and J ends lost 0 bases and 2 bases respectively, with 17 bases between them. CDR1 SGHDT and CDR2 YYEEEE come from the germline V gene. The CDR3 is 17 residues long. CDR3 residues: CASSLGADTPGNYGYTF. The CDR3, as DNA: TGTGCCAGCAGCTTGGGTGCGGATACCCCAGGCAACTATGGCTACACCTTC.

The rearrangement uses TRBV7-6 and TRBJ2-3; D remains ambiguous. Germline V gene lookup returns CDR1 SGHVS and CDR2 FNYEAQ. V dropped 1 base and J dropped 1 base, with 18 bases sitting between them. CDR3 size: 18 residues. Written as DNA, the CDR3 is TGTGCCAGCAGCTTAGAGGCCGCCTGGGTTGTTGGCACAGATACGCAGTATTTT. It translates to CASSLEAAWVVGTDTQYF.

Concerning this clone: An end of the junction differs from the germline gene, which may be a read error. The CDR3 DNA is TGTGCTAGCAGCTCGGAGCTCCTCGAGACCCAGTACTTC. Translated, it gives CASSSELLETQYF. The gene calls are TRBV7-7 and TRBJ2-5; D not resolved. This CDR3 is 13 amino acids long. The germline CDR1 and CDR2 sequences are SSHAT and FNYEAQ (reference sequence).

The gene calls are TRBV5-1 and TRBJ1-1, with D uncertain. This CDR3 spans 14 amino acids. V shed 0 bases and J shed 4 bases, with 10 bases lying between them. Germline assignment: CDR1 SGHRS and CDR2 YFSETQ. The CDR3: CASSLGQSTTEAFF. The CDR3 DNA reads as TGCGCCAGCAGCTTGGGGCAGTCTACCACTGAAGCTTTCTTT. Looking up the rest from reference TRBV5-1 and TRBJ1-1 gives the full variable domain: KAGVTQTPRYLIKTRGQQVTLSCSPISGHRSVSWYQQTPGQGLQFLFEYFSETQRNKGNFPGRFSGRQFSNSRSEMNVSTLELGDSALYLCASSLGQSTTEAFFGQGTRLTVV.

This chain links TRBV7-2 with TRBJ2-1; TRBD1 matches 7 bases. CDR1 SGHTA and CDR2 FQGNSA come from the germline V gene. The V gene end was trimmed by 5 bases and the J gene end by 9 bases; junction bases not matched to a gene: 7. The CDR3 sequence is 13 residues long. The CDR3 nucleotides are TGTGCCAGCAGCCCCGGATGGGACAGTGAGCAGTTCTTC. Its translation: CASSPGWDSEQFF.

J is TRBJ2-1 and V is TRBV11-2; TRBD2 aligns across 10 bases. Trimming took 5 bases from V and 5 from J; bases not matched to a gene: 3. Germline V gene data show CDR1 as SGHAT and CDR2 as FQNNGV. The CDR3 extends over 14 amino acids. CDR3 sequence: CASSGTSAHNEQFF. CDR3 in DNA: TGTGCCAGCAGCGGGACTAGCGCCCACAATGAGCAGTTCTTC.

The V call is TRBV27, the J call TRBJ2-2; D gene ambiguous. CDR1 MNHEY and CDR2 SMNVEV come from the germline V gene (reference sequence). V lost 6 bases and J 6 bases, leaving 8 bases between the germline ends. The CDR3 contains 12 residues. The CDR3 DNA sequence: TGTGCCAGCAGAGCCCTCGCCGGGGAGCTGTTTTTT. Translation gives CASRALAGELFF.

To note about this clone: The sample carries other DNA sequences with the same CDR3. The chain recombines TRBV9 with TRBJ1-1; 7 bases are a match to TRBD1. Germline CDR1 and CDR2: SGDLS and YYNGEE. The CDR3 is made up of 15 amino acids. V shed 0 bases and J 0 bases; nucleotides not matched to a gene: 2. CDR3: CASSVGGQLNTEAFF. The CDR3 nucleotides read TGTGCCAGCAGCGTAGGGGGACAGTTGAACACTGAAGCTTTCTTT.

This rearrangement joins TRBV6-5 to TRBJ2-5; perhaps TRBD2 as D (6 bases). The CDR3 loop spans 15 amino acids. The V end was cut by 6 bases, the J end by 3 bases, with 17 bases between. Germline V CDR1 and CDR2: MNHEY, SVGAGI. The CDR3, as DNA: TGTGCCAGCAGCCGTAACGTGGGGGGAAAAGAGACCCAGTACTTC. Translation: CASSRNVGGKETQYF.

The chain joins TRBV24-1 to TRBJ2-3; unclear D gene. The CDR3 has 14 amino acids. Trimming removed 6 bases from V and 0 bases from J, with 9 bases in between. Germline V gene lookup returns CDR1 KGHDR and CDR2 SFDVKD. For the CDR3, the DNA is TGTGCCACCAGTCTGGGGTCTAGCACAGATACGCAGTATTTT. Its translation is CATSLGSSTDTQYF.

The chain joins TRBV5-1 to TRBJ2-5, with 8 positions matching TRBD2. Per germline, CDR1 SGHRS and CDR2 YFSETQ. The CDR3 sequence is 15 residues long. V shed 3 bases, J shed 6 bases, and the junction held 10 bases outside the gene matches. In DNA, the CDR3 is TGCGCCAGCAGCTCCGATAGCGGGGTTCAACAGACCCAGTACTTC. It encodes CASSSDSGVQQTQYF.

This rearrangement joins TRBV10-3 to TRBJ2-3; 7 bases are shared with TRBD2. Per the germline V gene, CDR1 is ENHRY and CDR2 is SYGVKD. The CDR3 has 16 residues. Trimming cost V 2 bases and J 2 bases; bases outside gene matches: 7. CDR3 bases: TGTGCCATCAGTGAGGGCCCCAGCGGGGCCACAGATACGCAGTATTTT. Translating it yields CAISEGPSGATDTQYF.

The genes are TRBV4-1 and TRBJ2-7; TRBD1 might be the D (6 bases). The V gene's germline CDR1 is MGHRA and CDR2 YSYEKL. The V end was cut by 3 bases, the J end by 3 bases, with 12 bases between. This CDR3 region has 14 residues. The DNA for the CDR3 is TGCGCCAGCAGCCAGAGGGACATGGACTACGAGCAGTACTTC. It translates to CASSQRDMDYEQYF.

In nucleotides, the CDR3 is TGTGCCAGCTTGCCCGGGACAGGGTCTGGAAACACCATATATTTT. It yields the protein CASLPGTGSGNTIYF. The V gene is TRBV2, the J gene TRBJ1-3; 9 nucleotides line up with TRBD1. The ends lost 8 bases at V and 1 base at J; junction bases unmatched: 6. Germline-derived CDR1 and CDR2 are SNHLY and FYNNEI. This CDR3 spans 15 amino acids. The complete variable domain, with remaining parts taken from reference TRBV2 and TRBJ1-3, reads EPEVTQTPSHQVTQMGQEVILRCVPISNHLYFYWYRQILGQKVEFLVSFYNNEISEKSEIFDDQFSVERPDGSNFTLKIRSTKLEDSAMYFCASLPGTGSGNTIYFGEGSWLTVV.

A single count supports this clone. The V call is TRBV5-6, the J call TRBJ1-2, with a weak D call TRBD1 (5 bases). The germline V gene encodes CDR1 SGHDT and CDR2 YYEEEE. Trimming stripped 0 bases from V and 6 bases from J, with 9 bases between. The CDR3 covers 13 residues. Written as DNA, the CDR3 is TGTGCCAGCAGCTTGGTAGGGGCGGATGGCTACACCTTC. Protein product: CASSLVGADGYTF.

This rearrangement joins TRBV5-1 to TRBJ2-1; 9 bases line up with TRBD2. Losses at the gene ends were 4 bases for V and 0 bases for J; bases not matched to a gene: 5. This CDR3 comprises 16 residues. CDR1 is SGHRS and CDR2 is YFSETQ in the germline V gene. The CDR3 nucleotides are TGCGCCAGCAGCAATCCGGGACTAGCCTCCTACAATGAGCAGTTCTTC. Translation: CASSNPGLASYNEQFF. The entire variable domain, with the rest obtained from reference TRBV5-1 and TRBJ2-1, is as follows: KAGVTQTPRYLIKTRGQQVTLSCSPISGHRSVSWYQQTPGQGLQFLFEYFSETQRNKGNFPGRFSGRQFSNSRSEMNVSTLELGDSALYLCASSNPGLASYNEQFFGPGTRLTVL.

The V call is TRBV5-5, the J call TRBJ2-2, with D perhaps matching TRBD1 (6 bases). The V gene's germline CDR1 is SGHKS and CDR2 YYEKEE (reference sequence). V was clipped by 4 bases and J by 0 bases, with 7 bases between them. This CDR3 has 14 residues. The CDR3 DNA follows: TGTGCCAGCAGCGGGGACACGAACACCGGGGAGCTGTTTTTT. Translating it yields CASSGDTNTGELFF.

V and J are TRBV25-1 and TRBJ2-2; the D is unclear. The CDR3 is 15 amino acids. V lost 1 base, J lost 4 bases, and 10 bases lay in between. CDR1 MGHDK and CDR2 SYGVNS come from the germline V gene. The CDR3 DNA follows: TGTGCCAGCAGTGAATCTGCCCGATTCACCGGGGAGCTGTTTTTT. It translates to CASSESARFTGELFF.

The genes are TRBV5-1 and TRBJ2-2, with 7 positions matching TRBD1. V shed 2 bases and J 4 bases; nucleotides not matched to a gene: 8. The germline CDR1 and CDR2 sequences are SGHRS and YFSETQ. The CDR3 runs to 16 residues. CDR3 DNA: TGCGCCAGCAGCTTACGACAGGGTTTCACCACCGGGGAGCTGTTTTTT. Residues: CASSLRQGFTTGELFF.

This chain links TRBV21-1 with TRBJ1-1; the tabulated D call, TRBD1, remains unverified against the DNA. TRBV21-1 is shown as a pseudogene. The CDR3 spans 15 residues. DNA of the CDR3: TGTGCCAGCAGCCCTCCGGACAGATTGAACACTGAAGCTTTCTTT. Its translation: CASSPPDRLNTEAFF.

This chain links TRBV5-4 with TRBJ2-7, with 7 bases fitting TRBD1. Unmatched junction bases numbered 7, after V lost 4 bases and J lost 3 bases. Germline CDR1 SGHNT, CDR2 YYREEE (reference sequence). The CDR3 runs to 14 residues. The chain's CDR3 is CASSILQGNYEQYF. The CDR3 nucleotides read TGTGCCAGCAGCATACTACAGGGGAACTACGAGCAGTACTTC.

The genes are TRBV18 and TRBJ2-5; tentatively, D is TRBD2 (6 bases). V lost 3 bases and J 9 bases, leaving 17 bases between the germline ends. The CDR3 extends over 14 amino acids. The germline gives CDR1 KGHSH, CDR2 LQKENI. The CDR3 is CASSPRWDREAQYF. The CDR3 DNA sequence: TGTGCCAGCTCACCCAGGTGGGATAGGGAGGCCCAGTACTTC.

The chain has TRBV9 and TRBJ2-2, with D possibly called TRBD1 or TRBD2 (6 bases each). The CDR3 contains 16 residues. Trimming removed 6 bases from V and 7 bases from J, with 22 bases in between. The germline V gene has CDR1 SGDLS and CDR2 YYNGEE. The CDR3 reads CASTGGRAGVIGELFF. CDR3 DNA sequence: TGTGCCAGCACCGGGGGCAGGGCAGGGGTAATCGGGGAGCTGTTTTTT. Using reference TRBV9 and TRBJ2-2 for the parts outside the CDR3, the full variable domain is DSGVTQTPKHLITATGQRVTLRCSPRSGDLSVYWYQQSLDQGLQFLIQYYNGEERAKGNILERFSAQQFPDLHSELNLSSLELGDSALYFCASTGGRAGVIGELFFGEGSRLTVL.

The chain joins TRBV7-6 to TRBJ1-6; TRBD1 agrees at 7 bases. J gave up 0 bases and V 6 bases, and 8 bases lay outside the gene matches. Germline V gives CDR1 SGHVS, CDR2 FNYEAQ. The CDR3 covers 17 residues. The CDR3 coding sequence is TGTGCCAGCAGTCCCGGGACAGAGACCTCCTATAATTCACCCCTCCACTTT. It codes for CASSPGTETSYNSPLHF.